This TCR beta chain appears in the sequencing data of a study of blood T cell repertoires in COVID-19. V lost 5 bases and J 0 bases, leaving 17 bases between the germline ends. The CDR3 consists of 17 residues. CDR1 and CDR2 from the germline V gene are SEHNR and FQNEAQ (reference sequence). Some clones are missing from TCRdb's copy, which holds only in-frame ones; the method was immunoSEQ multiplex PCR. The sample gives more than 65,000 clones, roughly four fifths of which show up once; around a third is in the top ten. The chain uses TRBV7-9 and TRBJ2-4; a weak D match, TRBD2 (7 bases). This clonotype was sampled from a woman between 70 and 85 years old with acute or convalescent COVID-19. Source material: peripheral blood. CDR3 sequence reads: CASSSPEGGQAKNIQYF. For the CDR3, the DNA is TGTGCCAGCAGCAGCCCTGAGGGGGGGCAAGCCAAAAACATTCAGTACTTC.